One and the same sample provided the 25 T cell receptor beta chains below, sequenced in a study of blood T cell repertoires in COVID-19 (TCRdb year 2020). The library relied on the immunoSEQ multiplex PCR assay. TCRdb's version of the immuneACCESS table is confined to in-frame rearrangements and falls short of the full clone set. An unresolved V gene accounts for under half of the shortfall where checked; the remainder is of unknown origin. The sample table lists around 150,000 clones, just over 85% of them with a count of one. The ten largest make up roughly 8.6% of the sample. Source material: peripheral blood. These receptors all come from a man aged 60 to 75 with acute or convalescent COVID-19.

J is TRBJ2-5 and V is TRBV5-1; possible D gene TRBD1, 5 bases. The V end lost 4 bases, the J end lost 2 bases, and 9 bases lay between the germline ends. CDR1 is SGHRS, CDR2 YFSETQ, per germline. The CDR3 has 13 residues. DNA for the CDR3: TGCGCCAGCAGCCCCGACAGACAAGAGACCCAGTACTTC. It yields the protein CASSPDRQETQYF. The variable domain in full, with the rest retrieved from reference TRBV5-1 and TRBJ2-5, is KAGVTQTPRYLIKTRGQQVTLSCSPISGHRSVSWYQQTPGQGLQFLFEYFSETQRNKGNFPGRFSGRQFSNSRSEMNVSTLELGDSALYLCASSPDRQETQYFGPGTRLLVL.

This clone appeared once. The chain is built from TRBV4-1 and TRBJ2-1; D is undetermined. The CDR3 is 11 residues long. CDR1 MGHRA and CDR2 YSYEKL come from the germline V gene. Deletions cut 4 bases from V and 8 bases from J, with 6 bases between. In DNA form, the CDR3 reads TGCGCCAGCAGCCTAGCTCATGAGCAGTTCTTC. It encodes CASSLAHEQFF.

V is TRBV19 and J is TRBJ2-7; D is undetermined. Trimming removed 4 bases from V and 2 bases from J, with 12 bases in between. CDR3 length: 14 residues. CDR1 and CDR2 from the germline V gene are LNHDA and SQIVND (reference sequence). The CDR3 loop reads CASSNLPPPYEQYF. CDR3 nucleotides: TGTGCCAGTAGTAACTTGCCGCCCCCCTACGAGCAGTACTTC.

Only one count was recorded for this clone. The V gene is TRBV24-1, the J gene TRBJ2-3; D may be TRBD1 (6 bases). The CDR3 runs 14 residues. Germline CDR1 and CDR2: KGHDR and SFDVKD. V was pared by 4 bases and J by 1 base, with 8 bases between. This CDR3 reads CATSDWTGTDTQYF. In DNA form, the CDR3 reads TGTGCCACCAGTGACTGGACAGGCACAGATACGCAGTATTTT.

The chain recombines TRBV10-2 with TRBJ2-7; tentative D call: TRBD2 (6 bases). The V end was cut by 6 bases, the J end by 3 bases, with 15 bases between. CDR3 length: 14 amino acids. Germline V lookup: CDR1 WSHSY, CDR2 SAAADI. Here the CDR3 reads CASREGDPFYEQYF. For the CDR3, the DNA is TGCGCCAGCAGGGAGGGAGACCCTTTCTACGAGCAGTACTTC.

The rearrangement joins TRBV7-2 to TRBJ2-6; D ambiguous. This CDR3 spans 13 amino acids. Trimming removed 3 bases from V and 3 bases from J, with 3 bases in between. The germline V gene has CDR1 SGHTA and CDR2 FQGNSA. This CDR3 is CASSFNGANVLTF. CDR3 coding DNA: TGTGCCAGCAGCTTCAATGGGGCCAACGTCCTGACTTTC.

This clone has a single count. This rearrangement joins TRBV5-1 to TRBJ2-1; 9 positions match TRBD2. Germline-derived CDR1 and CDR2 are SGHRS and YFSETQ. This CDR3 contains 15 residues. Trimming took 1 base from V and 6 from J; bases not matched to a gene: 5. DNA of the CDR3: TGCGCCAGCAGCTTGAGACTAGCGGCTTCCAATGAGCAGTTCTTC. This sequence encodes CASSLRLAASNEQFF.

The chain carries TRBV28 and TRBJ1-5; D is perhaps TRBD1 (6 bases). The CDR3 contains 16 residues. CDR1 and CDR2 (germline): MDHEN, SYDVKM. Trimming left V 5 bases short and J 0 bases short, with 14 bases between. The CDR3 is CASSTPGAGSNQPQHF. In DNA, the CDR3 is TGTGCCAGCAGTACCCCAGGGGCAGGTAGCAATCAGCCCCAGCATTTT.

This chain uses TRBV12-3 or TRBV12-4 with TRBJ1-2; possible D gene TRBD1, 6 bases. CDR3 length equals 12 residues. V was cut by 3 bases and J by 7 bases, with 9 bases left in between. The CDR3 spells CASSLVQGGYTF. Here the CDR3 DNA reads TGTGCCAGCAGTTTGGTACAGGGTGGCTACACCTTC.

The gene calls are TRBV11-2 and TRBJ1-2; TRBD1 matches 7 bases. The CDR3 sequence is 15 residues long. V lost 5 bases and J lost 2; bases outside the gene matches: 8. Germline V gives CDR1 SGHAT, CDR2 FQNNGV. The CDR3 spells CASSPTGQGNYGYTF. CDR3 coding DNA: TGTGCCAGCAGCCCGACAGGGCAGGGGAACTATGGCTACACCTTC.

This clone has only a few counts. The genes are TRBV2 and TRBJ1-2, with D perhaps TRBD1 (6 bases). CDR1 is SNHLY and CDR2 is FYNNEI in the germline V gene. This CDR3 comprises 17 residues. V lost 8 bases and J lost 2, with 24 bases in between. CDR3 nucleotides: TGTGCCAGCTTAAGGGAAAAAGGTACAGGGCGCAACTATGGCTACACCTTC. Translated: CASLREKGTGRNYGYTF. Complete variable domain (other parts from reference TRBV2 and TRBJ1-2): EPEVTQTPSHQVTQMGQEVILRCVPISNHLYFYWYRQILGQKVEFLVSFYNNEISEKSEIFDDQFSVERPDGSNFTLKIRSTKLEDSAMYFCASLREKGTGRNYGYTFGSGTRLTVV.

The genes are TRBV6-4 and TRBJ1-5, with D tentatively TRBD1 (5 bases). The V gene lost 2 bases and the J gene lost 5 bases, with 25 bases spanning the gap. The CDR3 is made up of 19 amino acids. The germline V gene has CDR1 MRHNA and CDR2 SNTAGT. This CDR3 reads CASSDARASGAHHHQPQHF. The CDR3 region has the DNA TGTGCCAGCAGTGACGCCCGGGCAAGTGGGGCTCACCATCATCAGCCCCAGCATTTT.

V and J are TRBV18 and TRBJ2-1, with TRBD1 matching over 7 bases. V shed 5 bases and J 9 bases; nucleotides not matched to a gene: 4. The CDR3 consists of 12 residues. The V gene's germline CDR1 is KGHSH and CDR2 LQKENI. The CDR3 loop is CASSTSGGEQFF. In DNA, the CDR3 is TGTGCCAGCTCAACTTCAGGGGGTGAGCAGTTCTTC.

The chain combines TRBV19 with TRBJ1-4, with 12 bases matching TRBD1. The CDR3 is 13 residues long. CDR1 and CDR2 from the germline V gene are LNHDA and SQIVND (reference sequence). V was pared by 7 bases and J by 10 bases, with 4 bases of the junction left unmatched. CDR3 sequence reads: CASTGTGGGKLFF. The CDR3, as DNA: TGTGCCAGTACCGGGACAGGGGGCGGAAAACTGTTTTTT.

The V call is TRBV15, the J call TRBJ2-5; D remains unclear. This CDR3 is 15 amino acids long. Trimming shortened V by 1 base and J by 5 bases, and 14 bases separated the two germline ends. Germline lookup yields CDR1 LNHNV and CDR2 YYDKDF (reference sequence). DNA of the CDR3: TGTGCCACCAGCAGAGTTAGTCTCTCCAGGGAGACCCAGTACTTC. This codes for CATSRVSLSRETQYF.

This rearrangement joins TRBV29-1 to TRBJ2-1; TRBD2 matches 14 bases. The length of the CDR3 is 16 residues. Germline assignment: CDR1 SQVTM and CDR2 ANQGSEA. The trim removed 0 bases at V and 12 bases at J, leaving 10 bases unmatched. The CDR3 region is CSVEDQGLAGEGGQFF. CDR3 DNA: TGCAGCGTTGAAGATCAGGGACTAGCGGGAGAGGGGGGGCAGTTCTTC.

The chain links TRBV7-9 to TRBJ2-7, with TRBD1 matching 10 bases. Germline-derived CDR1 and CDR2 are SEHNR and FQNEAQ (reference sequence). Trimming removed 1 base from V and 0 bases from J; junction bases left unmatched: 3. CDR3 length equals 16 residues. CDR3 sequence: CASSLVWTGGSYEQYF. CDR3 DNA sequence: TGTGCCAGCAGCTTAGTTTGGACAGGGGGCTCCTACGAGCAGTACTTC.

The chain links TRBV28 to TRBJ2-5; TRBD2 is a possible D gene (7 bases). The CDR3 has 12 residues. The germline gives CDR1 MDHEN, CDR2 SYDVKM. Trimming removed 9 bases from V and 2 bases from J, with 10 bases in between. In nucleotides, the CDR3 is TGTGCCAGTGAGGGGGGGCAAGAGACCCAGTACTTC. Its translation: CASEGGQETQYF.

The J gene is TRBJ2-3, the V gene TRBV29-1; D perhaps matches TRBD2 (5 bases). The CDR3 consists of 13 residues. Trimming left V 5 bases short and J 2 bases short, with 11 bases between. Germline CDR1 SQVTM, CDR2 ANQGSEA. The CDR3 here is CSVRRTFTDTQYF. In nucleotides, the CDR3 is TGCAGCGTTCGGAGGACGTTCACAGATACGCAGTATTTT.

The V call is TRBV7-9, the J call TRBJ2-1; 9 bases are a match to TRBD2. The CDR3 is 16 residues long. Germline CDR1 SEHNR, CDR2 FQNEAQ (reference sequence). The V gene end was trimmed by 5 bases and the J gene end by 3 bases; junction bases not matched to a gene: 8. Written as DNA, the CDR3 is TGTGCCAGCAGCCCACGGGGACTAGCCGACTACAATGAGCAGTTCTTC. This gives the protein CASSPRGLADYNEQFF.

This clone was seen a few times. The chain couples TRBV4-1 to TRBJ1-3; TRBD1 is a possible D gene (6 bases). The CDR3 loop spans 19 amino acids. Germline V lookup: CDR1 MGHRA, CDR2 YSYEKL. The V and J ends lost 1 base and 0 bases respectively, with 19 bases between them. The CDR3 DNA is TGCGCCAGCAGCCAAGTTCCGGCTGGCAGGGGAAACTCTGGAAACACCATATATTTT. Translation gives CASSQVPAGRGNSGNTIYF.

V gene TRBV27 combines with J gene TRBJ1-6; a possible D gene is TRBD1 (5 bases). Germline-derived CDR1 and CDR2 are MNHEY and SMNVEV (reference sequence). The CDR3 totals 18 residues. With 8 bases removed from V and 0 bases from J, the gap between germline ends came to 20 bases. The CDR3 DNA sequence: TGTGCCAGCTCCGATAGGGGACTTCCGAGCTCCTATAATTCACCCCTCCACTTT. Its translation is CASSDRGLPSSYNSPLHF.

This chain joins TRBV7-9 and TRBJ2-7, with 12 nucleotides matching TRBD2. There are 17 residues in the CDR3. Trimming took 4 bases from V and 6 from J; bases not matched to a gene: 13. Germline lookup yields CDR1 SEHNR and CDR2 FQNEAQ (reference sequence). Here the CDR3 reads CASSSSGASGRAGEQYF. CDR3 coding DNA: TGTGCCAGCAGCTCCTCCGGGGCTAGCGGGAGGGCGGGCGAGCAGTACTTC. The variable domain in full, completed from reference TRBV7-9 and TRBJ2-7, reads DTGVSQNPRHKITKRGQNVTFRCDPISEHNRLYWYRQTLGQGPEFLTYFQNEAQLEKSRLLSDRFSAERPKGSFSTLEIQRTEQGDSAMYLCASSSSGASGRAGEQYFGPGTRLTVT.

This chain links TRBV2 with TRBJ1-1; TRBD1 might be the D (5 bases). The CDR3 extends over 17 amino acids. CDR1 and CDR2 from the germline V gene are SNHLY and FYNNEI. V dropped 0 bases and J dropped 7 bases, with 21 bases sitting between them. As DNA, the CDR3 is TGTGCCAGCAGTGAAGCGCAAGTCAGAACCGGGCAGGGTGAAGCTTTCTTT. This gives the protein CASSEAQVRTGQGEAFF.

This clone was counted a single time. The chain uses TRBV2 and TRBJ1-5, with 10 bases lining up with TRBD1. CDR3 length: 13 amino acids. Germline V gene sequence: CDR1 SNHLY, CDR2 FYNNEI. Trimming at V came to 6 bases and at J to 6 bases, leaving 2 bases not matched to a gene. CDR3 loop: CASRDRGSQPQHF. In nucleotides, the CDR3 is TGTGCCAGCAGGGACAGGGGGAGTCAGCCCCAGCATTTT.